This T cell receptor beta chain is drawn from a study of early T cells in non-severe SARS-CoV-2 infection. Study information: Sequencing targeted bulk RNA from unsorted whole blood, leaving chains unpaired.

Individually, cDNA molecules had unique molecular identifiers attached to them. TCRdb re-derived calls from the 5' RACE reads in MiXCR, one entry per CDR3 protein. Of approximately 65,000 distinct CDR3 sequences listed, around 13% were seen once; the top ten hold 4% to 5%. CDR1 is SGHVS, CDR2 FQNEAQ, per germline. V lost 5 bases, J lost 0 bases, and 11 bases lay in between. This CDR3 spans 15 amino acids. The V call is TRBV7-8, the J call TRBJ2-1; TRBD2 is a possible D gene (5 bases). This TCR was recovered from an adult who was a healthcare worker with PCR-confirmed SARS-CoV-2 infection or an uninfected control (not recorded which). Material: whole blood. The CDR3 nucleotides read TGTGCCAGCAGCCTCCAAGAGGGCTCCTACAATGAGCAGTTCTTC. Amino acid sequence: CASSLQEGSYNEQFF.